The 12 T cell receptor beta chains below were found in one sample sequenced in a study of cytomegalovirus exposure and HLA in healthy donors. This PCR relied on a set of 60 Vbeta primers and 13 Jbeta primers. The data were produced by immunoSEQ multiplex PCR, yet TCRdb's version contains in-frame clones alone and is incomplete. The sample carries 100,000 to 150,000 clones, 84% recorded once. The sequencing sample was made of PBMCs. These receptors were collected from a man aged 50 to 59 in good health and CMV-seronegative.

The V gene is TRBV11-2, the J gene TRBJ2-7; D gene ambiguous. This CDR3 spans 11 amino acids. Trimming shortened V by 5 bases and J by 2 bases, and 4 bases separated the two germline ends. The V gene's germline CDR1 is SGHAT and CDR2 FQNNGV. Here the CDR3 reads CASSDTYEQYF. The CDR3 DNA sequence: TGTGCCAGCAGCGACACCTACGAGCAGTACTTC.

The J gene is TRBJ2-7, the V gene TRBV5-4, with 9 nucleotides matching TRBD1. CDR3 size: 15 residues. The ends lost 4 bases at V and 2 bases at J; junction bases unmatched: 7. Germline V CDR1 and CDR2: SGHNT, YYREEE (reference sequence). CDR3 protein: CASSLGTGTPYEQYF. CDR3 sequence (DNA): TGTGCCAGCAGCCTAGGGACAGGGACCCCCTACGAGCAGTACTTC.

V usage is TRBV4-1 and J usage is TRBJ1-5, with a weak D call TRBD1 (6 bases). CDR1 is MGHRA, CDR2 YSYEKL, per germline. This CDR3 spans 15 amino acids. V was clipped by 4 bases and J by 2 bases, with 12 bases between them. The CDR3 bases are TGCGCCAGCAGCCCGCAGGGGCTGGGCAATCAGCCCCAGCATTTT. Protein product: CASSPQGLGNQPQHF.

This chain uses TRBV30 with TRBJ2-7; D might be TRBD1 (6 bases). V gave up 0 bases and J gave up 3 bases, with 15 bases separating them. The CDR3 loop spans 15 amino acids. CDR1 is GTSNPN and CDR2 is SVGIG in the germline V gene (reference sequence). CDR3 DNA sequence: TGTGCCTGGAGTGTAAAGGGGGAGAAGTTCTACGAGCAGTACGTC. It encodes CAWSVKGEKFYEQYV.

The sample holds a few counts of this clone. The rearrangement links TRBV4-3 to TRBJ2-3, with 7 bases that match TRBD1. After removal of 7 bases from V and 2 bases from J, the junction contained 9 bases not matched to a gene. The CDR3 spans 15 residues. Per the germline V gene, CDR1 is LGHNA and CDR2 is YSLEER. The CDR3 reads CASTKDGQVTDTQYF. The CDR3 nucleotides read TGCGCCAGCACCAAAGACGGACAGGTCACAGATACGCAGTATTTT.

V usage is TRBV15 and J usage is TRBJ2-5, with TRBD2 identical over 9 bases. V shed 1 base, J shed 5 bases, and the junction held 8 bases outside the gene matches. Germline CDR1 is LNHNV and CDR2 is YYDKDF (reference sequence). This CDR3 contains 16 residues. CDR3 loop: CATSRGGLALGETQYF. CDR3 DNA sequence: TGTGCCACCAGCAGAGGGGGACTAGCCCTCGGGGAGACCCAGTACTTC.

V gene TRBV6-1 combines with J gene TRBJ1-2; no firm D call. Germline V lookup: CDR1 MNHNS, CDR2 SASEGT. This CDR3 spans 12 amino acids. V dropped 3 bases and J dropped 4 bases, with 6 bases sitting between them. CDR3 DNA: TGTGCCAGCAGTGATCTCCTCTATGGCTACACCTTC. As protein: CASSDLLYGYTF.

This chain uses TRBV5-1 with TRBJ1-1, with D maybe TRBD1 (5 bases). V was pared by 0 bases and J by 0 bases, with 6 bases between. In germline, CDR1 is SGHRS, CDR2 YFSETQ. The CDR3 has 14 residues. The CDR3 nucleotides read TGCGCCAGCAGCTTGGAGGGGATGAACACTGAAGCTTTCTTT. The encoded protein is CASSLEGMNTEAFF.

V usage is TRBV19 and J usage is TRBJ1-5, with D possibly matching TRBD1 (5 bases). Trimming took off 5 bases at V and 0 bases at J, with 14 bases between the two ends. The CDR3 is 16 residues long. Germline CDR1 and CDR2: LNHDA and SQIVND (reference sequence). The CDR3 coding sequence is TGTGCCAGTAGTCTTCGGGGGGGTCATAGCAATCAGCCCCAGCATTTT. It specifies CASSLRGGHSNQPQHF.

This clone appeared a few times. The chain couples TRBV5-3 to TRBJ2-1; D is ambiguous. TRBV5-3 is treated as an ORF (open reading frame) with a function not yet certain. The CDR3 consists of 13 residues. Trimming pared 4 bases from V and 9 bases from J, leaving 14 bases between. The CDR3 DNA reads as TGTGCCAGAAGCACCACCTCCCGCGGTGAGCAGTTCTTC. Translated, it gives CARSTTSRGEQFF.

The genes are TRBV10-3 and TRBJ2-7; 10 bases are a match to TRBD2. Germline loops: CDR1 ENHRY, CDR2 SYGVKD. This CDR3 is 16 amino acids long. The junction had 10 bases not matched to a gene; V was cut back by 2 bases and J by 6 bases. Here the CDR3 reads CAISEPSGGFVGEQYF. The CDR3, as DNA: TGTGCCATCAGTGAGCCTAGCGGGGGTTTCGTCGGCGAGCAGTACTTC.

This chain joins TRBV5-1 and TRBJ1-2, with D hard to call. Per the germline V gene, CDR1 is SGHRS and CDR2 is YFSETQ. Trimming shortened V by 0 bases and J by 4 bases, and 7 bases separated the two germline ends. The CDR3 is made up of 13 amino acids. The CDR3, as DNA: TGCGCCAGCAGCTTGGTGGAGTCCTATGGCTACACCTTC. It is translated as CASSLVESYGYTF.